This T cell receptor beta chain is drawn from a study of T-cell memory formation after mild COVID-19 (dated by TCRdb to about 2021). About the full investigation: TCR sequence clusters from the two donors were largely donor specific. In a couple of donors, T-cell clones that expanded and contracted after mild COVID-19 were followed by sequencing TCRalpha and TCRbeta repertoires longitudinally. The cohort comprised two young, previously healthy adult volunteers, one female and one male. Paper-wide results and their limitations: Contracting CD4+ clones turned up mainly in the CM and EM memory subsets, whereas EMRA was where CD8+ clones were enriched. Balanced CD4/CD8 phenotypes were observed for clones contracting from day 15 to 85, whereas a bias towards CD4+ was observed for a second wave of clones expanding from day 15 to 37. Whether the second-wave clones peaking on day 37 were SARS-CoV-2 specific was not confirmed. Only a couple of mild cases were covered by the study, and larger cohorts that include severe cases with pre-infection samples were considered necessary. Some responding clones were found in pre-infection memory, which suggests that pre-existing cross-reactive memory T cells took part in the SARS-CoV-2 response.

Relative to germline, V is 3 bases shorter and J is 6 bases shorter, with 12 bases between their ends. The germline V gene provides CDR1 SGDLS and CDR2 YYNGEE. The CDR3 sequence holds 13 residues, the cysteine and phenylalanine included. Just the 39-base CDR3 DNA is kept, in frame starting at base 1. As regards this clonotype: The clone's antigen remains unknown. No much larger clonotype is one base removed from it; base qualities were not supplied.

These reads were obtained on an Illumina NovaSeq 6000. TCRalpha and TCRbeta cDNA libraries were constructed by 5'RACE with constant-segment primers, with sample barcodes and unique molecular identifiers being introduced. Trizol reagent was used to extract RNA from every sample. Libraries were amplified in two PCR steps, with a second sample barcode and Illumina TruSeq adapters added in the second step. The libraries were sequenced on an Illumina NovaSeq using 2 x 150 bp paired-end reads. The original pipeline was this. Reads were demultiplexed and collapsed into UMI-guided consensus sequences with migec v1.2.7. Using mixcr v2.1.11, UMI consensuses were aligned to TRA and TRB V and J templates and then assembled into clonotypes. Clonotypes were classified as expanded or contracted when called significant by both edgeR and NoisET, with noise models trained on biological replicates. For edgeR calls, the cutoffs were a false discovery rate-adjusted p below 0.01 and a log2 fold-change threshold of 1. As an exploratory analysis of dynamics, max-normalized trajectories of the 1000 most abundant clonotypes were examined with PCA combined with hierarchical clustering. Separately sequenced CD4+ and CD8+ repertoires were used to assign a CD4 or CD8 phenotype to each responding clone. TCRdb trimmed the raw reads at Q25, called clones with MiXCR and kept productive beta chains. Each entry merges the rows of one CDR3 protein and shows their most common DNA and genes. For this entry, the V and J calls and clone size follow TCRdb and not the study's own pipeline. Recorded for this sample are 350,000 to 500,000 distinct CDR3 sequences; approximately 20% of them occurred a single time. The ten biggest clones cover about 8.1% of the sample.

Ficoll-Paque density gradient centrifugation was the method used to isolate PBMCs. Sequencing was performed on PBMCs or a T cell subset sorted from them (not recorded which). This clonotype was sampled from an adult woman who had mild COVID-19 (a few samples of this study predate the infection). The sample titles of this study are shuffled in the database, so cell type and time point are left out; the donor was told from shared clones. The sequence is built from TRBV9 and TRBJ1-2; 6 matching bases give a weak D call of TRBD1. This receptor carries the CDR3 CASSAGGGDGYTF. The nucleotides read TGTGCCAGCAGCGCTGGAGGGGGAGATGGCTACACCTTC.